The 8 T cell receptor beta chains below come from one sample, sequenced in a study of T-cell memory formation after mild COVID-19. TCRdb ran MiXCR on the 5' RACE reads and lists one entry per CDR3 protein. The sample has 160,000 or so distinct CDR3 sequences, roughly a third seen once. Specimen: PBMCs or a T cell subset sorted from them (not recorded which). The receptors shown here come from an adult woman who had mild COVID-19 (a few samples of this study predate the infection). Cell type and time point are not known.

The gene calls are TRBV7-2 and TRBJ2-7, with 8 bases aligning to TRBD2. CDR1 is SGHTA, CDR2 FQGNSA, per germline. Losses at the gene ends were 5 bases for V and 1 base for J; bases not matched to a gene: 7. The CDR3 extends over 15 amino acids. The CDR3 loop reads CASSIERGLSYEQYF. For the CDR3, the DNA is TGTGCCAGCAGCATCGAGCGGGGGCTATCCTACGAGCAGTACTTC.

This clonotype was observed a few times. The chain employs TRBV10-3 and TRBJ1-1; D gene ambiguous. CDR3 length: 13 amino acids. Germline CDR1 is ENHRY and CDR2 is SYGVKD. V was pared by 4 bases and J by 0 bases, with 6 bases between. The CDR3 region is CAISGTMNTEAFF. For the CDR3, the DNA is TGTGCCATCAGTGGGACCATGAACACTGAAGCTTTCTTT.

The rearrangement joins TRBV4-3 to TRBJ1-1, with 9 bases aligning to TRBD1. Trimming at V came to 4 bases and at J to 3 bases, leaving 15 bases not matched to a gene. The CDR3 extends over 18 amino acids. CDR1 and CDR2 (germline): LGHNA, YSLEER. CDR3 DNA: TGCGCCAGCAGCCCAAGTGAGCCGGGACAGGGCCCGTACACTGAAGCTTTCTTT. This encodes CASSPSEPGQGPYTEAFF.

V and J are TRBV20-1 and TRBJ2-5; the match to TRBD2 covers 11 bases. Unmatched junction bases numbered 7, after V lost 0 bases and J lost 7 bases. The V gene's germline CDR1 is DFQATT and CDR2 SNEGSKA (reference sequence). The CDR3 runs 15 residues. DNA for the CDR3: TGCAGTGCTAGAGAGGGGACTAGCGGCCTCGGGACCCAGTACTTC. Protein product: CSAREGTSGLGTQYF.

This rearrangement joins TRBV5-5 to TRBJ1-1; D might be TRBD1 (5 bases). This CDR3 is built from 15 residues. Germline assignment: CDR1 SGHKS and CDR2 YYEKEE (reference sequence). Trimming removed 1 base at V and 2 bases at J, with 12 bases between. The CDR3 loop is CASSLNPQGNTEAFF. CDR3 in DNA: TGTGCCAGCAGCTTGAACCCTCAGGGTAACACTGAAGCTTTCTTT.

This chain uses TRBV7-6 with TRBJ2-1; D gene unclear. The CDR3 covers 11 residues. Germline CDR1 and CDR2: SGHVS and FNYEAQ. Trimming shortened V by 5 bases and J by 9 bases, and 8 bases separated the two germline ends. The DNA of the CDR3 is TGTGCCAGCAGCACTCTTAGTGAGCAGTTCTTC. Translating gives CASSTLSEQFF.

This chain joins TRBV14 and TRBJ2-3, with a tentative D call TRBD1 (6 bases). The CDR3 length is 14 residues. Trimming took off 5 bases at V and 4 bases at J, with 13 bases between the two ends. Germline values: CDR1 SGHDN, CDR2 FVKESK. Here the CDR3 reads CASSSHTGSDTQYF. Written as DNA, the CDR3 is TGTGCCAGCAGCTCGCATACAGGGTCAGATACGCAGTATTTT.

This clonotype was recorded a few times. This rearrangement joins TRBV4-1 to TRBJ2-7, with 12 bases fitting TRBD1. V was pared by 3 bases and J by 0 bases, with 3 bases of the junction left unmatched. This CDR3 has 16 amino acids. Germline V gene data show CDR1 as MGHRA and CDR2 as YSYEKL. This CDR3 reads CASSQGTGGRSYEQYF. In DNA, the CDR3 is TGCGCCAGCAGCCAGGGGACAGGGGGCCGCTCCTACGAGCAGTACTTC.